This T cell receptor beta chain was identified in a study of T cell responses to AZD1222 COVID-19 vaccine. Here immunoSEQ multiplex PCR was the method, and the copy in TCRdb shows in-frame clones only, minus some. The sample shows approximately 180,000 clones, about nine tenths of them seen only once. The CDR3 sequence is 13 residues long. Between the trimmed V and J ends, which lost 8 bases and 2 bases, there was a span of 10 bases. To note about this clone: Its target is unknown.

General study findings and limits: An increase in Spike-specific TCR breadth and depth was observed after two AZD1222 doses.

This clonotype originated in an adult in good health. Specimen: peripheral blood, collected on day 0 of AZD1222 vaccination. This chain uses TRBV12-3 or TRBV12-4 with TRBJ1-5; the D is unclear. In DNA form, the CDR3 reads TGTGCCAGCGGTAACAATGGCAATCAGCCCCAGCATTTT. It encodes CASGNNGNQPQHF.